A single sample gave rise to the 30 T cell receptor beta chains below, sequenced in a study of cytomegalovirus exposure and HLA in healthy donors. It was with 60 Vbeta and 13 Jbeta primers that the PCR ran. Some clones are missing from TCRdb's copy, which holds only in-frame ones; the method was immunoSEQ multiplex PCR. The table records some 100,000 clones, about 70% of them present only once. Material: PBMCs. These receptors originate from a human donor in good health.

A few counts support this clone. CDR3 protein: CASSVAVVGHNEQFF. In DNA, the CDR3 is TGTGCCAGCAGCGTAGCCGTCGTGGGACATAATGAGCAGTTCTTC. V and J are TRBV9 and TRBJ2-1; perhaps TRBD1 as D (6 bases). Germline assignment: CDR1 SGDLS and CDR2 YYNGEE. This CDR3 is 15 amino acids long. V lost 0 bases, J lost 7 bases, and 14 bases lay in between.

This chain links TRBV5-1 with TRBJ2-6, with D possibly matching TRBD1 (6 bases). The germline CDR1 and CDR2 sequences are SGHRS and YFSETQ. The CDR3 spans 15 residues. With 3 bases removed from V and 2 bases from J, the gap between germline ends came to 9 bases. CDR3 in DNA: TGCGCCAGCAGCTCACGACAGGCTGGGGCCAACGTCCTGACTTTC. This codes for CASSSRQAGANVLTF.

A few counts support this clone. This chain uses TRBV30 with TRBJ1-5; D gene uncertain. Germline CDR1 GTSNPN, CDR2 SVGIG (reference sequence). V lost 2 bases, J lost 4 bases, and 6 bases lay in between. This CDR3 is 12 amino acids long. In DNA, the CDR3 is TGTGCCTGGAGTACAAAGAATCAGCCCCAGCATTTT. Translated: CAWSTKNQPQHF.

This rearrangement joins TRBV7-8 to TRBJ2-2; D not resolved. CDR1 and CDR2 from the germline V gene are SGHVS and FQNEAQ. Trimming removed 5 bases from V and 7 bases from J, with 14 bases in between. CDR3 size: 14 residues. Here the CDR3 DNA reads TGTGCCAGCAGCCCGAGTGTGAGTGGCGGGGAGCTGTTTTTT. Translating gives CASSPSVSGGELFF.

The chain combines TRBV19 with TRBJ1-2; no definite D call. Per germline, CDR1 LNHDA and CDR2 SQIVND (reference sequence). The CDR3 spans 16 residues. Trimming left V 3 bases short and J 1 base short, with 15 bases between. The CDR3 region has the DNA TGTGCCAGTAGTATCTTCGCGGGGAATATTAACTATGGCTACACCTTC. Its translation is CASSIFAGNINYGYTF.

This chain uses TRBV7-9 with TRBJ2-1; possibly TRBD2 for D (6 bases). Trimming took 1 base from V and 2 from J, leaving 9 bases between them. The CDR3 covers 15 residues. Germline loops: CDR1 SEHNR, CDR2 FQNEAQ (reference sequence). CDR3 in DNA: TGTGCCAGCAGCTTAGACGGGGGAACCTACAATGAGCAGTTCTTC. This translates into CASSLDGGTYNEQFF.

This chain uses TRBV5-4 with TRBJ1-2, with 8 bases fitting TRBD1. Germline V gives CDR1 SGHNT, CDR2 YYREEE (reference sequence). The CDR3 is 15 amino acids. Germline trimming cut 4 bases from V and 7 bases from J; bases unmatched to any gene: 12. The CDR3 here is CASSPPAAQGAGYTF. CDR3 DNA: TGTGCCAGCAGCCCCCCTGCGGCCCAGGGGGCTGGCTACACCTTC.

V gene TRBV27 combines with J gene TRBJ1-3; D is unresolved. The germline V gene has CDR1 MNHEY and CDR2 SMNVEV (reference sequence). V was cut by 4 bases and J by 0 bases, with 4 bases left in between. CDR3 length: 13 amino acids. This CDR3 is CASSSHSGNTIYF. The CDR3 DNA reads as TGTGCCAGCAGTTCCCACTCTGGAAACACCATATATTTT.

The rearrangement joins TRBV7-2 to TRBJ2-2; D remains unclear. The CDR3 runs 14 residues. Trimming shortened V by 5 bases and J by 0 bases, and 7 bases separated the two germline ends. Germline V CDR1 and CDR2: SGHTA, FQGNSA. CDR3 amino acids: CASSRGSNTGELFF. The CDR3, as DNA: TGTGCCAGCAGCCGCGGTTCGAACACCGGGGAGCTGTTTTTT.

The chain carries TRBV5-1 and TRBJ2-6, with 9 bases that match TRBD1. The CDR3 totals 20 residues. Per the germline V gene, CDR1 is SGHRS and CDR2 is YFSETQ. V trimming: 4 bases; J trimming: 0 bases; junction bases outside the gene matches: 14. This CDR3 reads CASSLGPSGTGTSGANVLTF. In DNA, the CDR3 is TGCGCCAGCAGCCTTGGCCCGTCTGGGACAGGGACCTCTGGGGCCAACGTCCTGACTTTC. Using reference TRBV5-1 and TRBJ2-6 for the parts outside the CDR3, the full variable domain is KAGVTQTPRYLIKTRGQQVTLSCSPISGHRSVSWYQQTPGQGLQFLFEYFSETQRNKGNFPGRFSGRQFSNSRSEMNVSTLELGDSALYLCASSLGPSGTGTSGANVLTFGAGSRLTVL.

This clone has more than one count but fewer than ten. The rearrangement links TRBV6-1 to TRBJ2-1; D gene uncertain. Germline V CDR1 and CDR2: MNHNS, SASEGT. The CDR3 is 14 amino acids. V was trimmed by 6 bases and J by 9 bases, leaving 18 bases between them. CDR3 residues: CASRDWSDSLEQFF. CDR3 bases: TGTGCCAGCAGAGATTGGTCCGACTCCCTTGAGCAGTTCTTC.

The chain links TRBV27 to TRBJ1-5; D remains unclear. The V end lost 3 bases, the J end lost 6 bases, and 6 bases lay between the germline ends. The CDR3 sequence is 12 residues long. The V gene's germline CDR1 is MNHEY and CDR2 SMNVEV (reference sequence). The CDR3 sequence is CASSFPGQPQHF. The CDR3 DNA reads TGTGCCAGCAGTTTCCCCGGTCAGCCCCAGCATTTT.

There are a few counts of this clone. The chain recombines TRBV6-5 with TRBJ2-2, with TRBD1 matching over 11 bases. The CDR3 contains 14 residues. Germline CDR1 reads MNHEY; CDR2 reads SVGAGI. J lost 6 bases, V lost 5 bases, and 2 bases had no gene match. CDR3 DNA: TGTGCCAGCAGTCGGACAGGGGGCTCCGGGGAGCTGTTTTTT. Protein sequence: CASSRTGGSGELFF.

This chain connects TRBV9 to TRBJ1-1; D possibly corresponds to TRBD1 (6 bases). This CDR3 contains 15 residues. V lost 4 bases to trimming and J lost 1 base, with 14 bases between them. Germline CDR1 SGDLS, CDR2 YYNGEE. The DNA for the CDR3 is TGTGCCAGCAGCTTCCTAGCACAGGGGAACACTGAAGCTTTCTTT. Translated: CASSFLAQGNTEAFF.

This clone came up a few times. J is TRBJ2-7 and V is TRBV6-5; TRBD2 agrees at 10 bases. The CDR3 length is 15 residues. Germline V gene data show CDR1 as MNHEY and CDR2 as SVGAGI. V shed 7 bases, J shed 4 bases, and the junction held 10 bases outside the gene matches. The CDR3 sequence: CASTQTASGSYEQYF. Written as DNA, the CDR3 is TGTGCCAGCACCCAAACGGCTAGCGGGAGTTACGAGCAGTACTTC.

The J gene is TRBJ1-2, the V gene TRBV6-5; D perhaps matches TRBD1 (5 bases). V lost 5 bases and J 8 bases, leaving 12 bases between the germline ends. Germline values: CDR1 MNHEY, CDR2 SVGAGI. There are 12 residues in the CDR3. The CDR3 region has the DNA TGTGCCAGCAGTGTACGGGGGGACGGCTACACCTTC. Translated, it gives CASSVRGDGYTF.

The genes are TRBV5-4 and TRBJ2-7, with 10 bases lining up with TRBD1. The CDR3 consists of 15 residues. Trimming at V came to 2 bases and at J to 2 bases, leaving 4 bases not matched to a gene. In germline, CDR1 is SGHNT, CDR2 YYREEE (reference sequence). In DNA, the CDR3 is TGTGCCAGCAGCTTCGGGACAGGGGCTACCTACGAGCAGTACTTC. This translates into CASSFGTGATYEQYF.

The rearrangement links TRBV5-1 to TRBJ2-1, with D maybe TRBD2 (5 bases). V lost 0 bases, J lost 1 base, and 11 bases lay in between. Germline V lookup: CDR1 SGHRS, CDR2 YFSETQ. The CDR3 length is 16 residues. The CDR3 sequence is CASSLAGSLSYNEQFF. CDR3 nucleotides: TGCGCCAGCAGCTTGGCTGGGAGCTTATCCTACAATGAGCAGTTCTTC.

The chain has TRBV10-3 and TRBJ2-1; 9 positions match TRBD1. The CDR3 covers 16 residues. V was clipped by 5 bases and J by 4 bases; unmatched bases: 9. Germline V CDR1 and CDR2: ENHRY, SYGVKD. In DNA form, the CDR3 reads TGTGCCATCAGTAAGAATGGGGACAGGGTTTACAATGAGCAGTTCTTC. Its translation: CAISKNGDRVYNEQFF.

V gene TRBV6-1 combines with J gene TRBJ1-2; D is ambiguous. CDR1 is MNHNS, CDR2 SASEGT, per germline. This CDR3 has 13 amino acids. V was clipped by 5 bases and J by 3 bases, with 10 bases between them. For the CDR3, the DNA is TGTGCCAGCAGTAGCGGAGCCCACTATGGCTACACCTTC. It specifies CASSSGAHYGYTF.

This chain connects TRBV18 to TRBJ1-5, with no clear D. Germline CDR1 is KGHSH and CDR2 is LQKENI. This CDR3 has 14 residues. The V end lost 3 bases, the J end lost 6 bases, and 12 bases lay between the germline ends. This CDR3 is CASSPGSSGQPQHF. The DNA of the CDR3 is TGTGCCAGCTCACCTGGGTCCAGCGGTCAGCCCCAGCATTTT.

This clone has only a few counts. This chain connects TRBV5-4 to TRBJ2-5; a weak D match, TRBD1 (6 bases). This CDR3 region has 14 residues. V was clipped by 3 bases and J by 5 bases, with 14 bases between them. The V gene's germline CDR1 is SGHNT and CDR2 YYREEE (reference sequence). CDR3 nucleotides: TGTGCCAGCAGCTACACACAGGGTCAGGAGACCCAGTACTTC. This gives the protein CASSYTQGQETQYF.

The chain carries TRBV27 and TRBJ2-5, with 11 bases lining up with TRBD2. Germline loops: CDR1 MNHEY, CDR2 SMNVEV (reference sequence). The CDR3 extends over 15 amino acids. V lost 7 bases and J lost 5; bases outside the gene matches: 9. The DNA for the CDR3 is TGTGCCAGCAAGGCCGCTAGCGGGAGGCTTGAGACCCAGTACTTC. It translates to CASKAASGRLETQYF.

The V call is TRBV30, the J call TRBJ1-5; possible D gene TRBD1, 6 bases. Deletions cut 5 bases from V and 2 bases from J, with 10 bases between. The germline CDR1 and CDR2 sequences are GTSNPN and SVGIG (reference sequence). The CDR3 sequence is 13 residues long. This CDR3 reads CAWQSGGNQPQHF. For the CDR3, the DNA is TGTGCCTGGCAGTCAGGGGGCAATCAGCCCCAGCATTTT.

The chain joins TRBV6-6 to TRBJ2-7; 10 bases are a match to TRBD1. Germline V gene sequence: CDR1 MNHNY, CDR2 SVGAGI (reference sequence). CDR3 length: 16 residues. Unmatched junction bases numbered 8, after V lost 4 bases and J lost 2 bases. This CDR3 is CASSFPGQGGPYEQYF. The DNA for the CDR3 is TGTGCCAGCAGTTTCCCCGGACAGGGGGGTCCCTACGAGCAGTACTTC.

The V and J genes are TRBV7-2 and TRBJ1-4; D remains ambiguous. V lost 1 base and J lost 5, with 11 bases in between. The CDR3 covers 15 residues. The germline CDR1 and CDR2 sequences are SGHTA and FQGNSA. CDR3 sequence reads: CASSLGGGNNEKLFF. The CDR3 DNA is TGTGCCAGCAGCTTAGGAGGCGGAAACAATGAAAAACTGTTTTTT.

The chain employs TRBV28 and TRBJ2-1, with 8 bases lining up with TRBD1. The CDR3 runs 13 residues. In germline, CDR1 is MDHEN, CDR2 SYDVKM. V dropped 10 bases and J dropped 8; count of bases not matched to a gene: 10. The CDR3 DNA sequence: TGTGCCATCGCGGACAGGGCGGCCGATGAGCAGTTCTTC. Translation: CAIADRAADEQFF.

The rearrangement joins TRBV7-3 to TRBJ2-1; 9 nucleotides agree with TRBD1. The CDR3 consists of 14 residues. Germline-derived CDR1 and CDR2 are SGHTA and FQGTGA. J gave up 7 bases and V 5 bases, and 6 bases lay outside the gene matches. CDR3 protein: CASSPGTGNNEQFF. CDR3 nucleotides: TGTGCCAGCAGCCCGGGGACAGGGAATAATGAGCAGTTCTTC.

The V and J genes are TRBV29-1 and TRBJ2-5, with no clear D. The CDR3 is 12 residues long. Trimming cost V 4 bases and J 0 bases, with 6 bases left between them. Germline V gives CDR1 SQVTM, CDR2 ANQGSEA. This CDR3 reads CSVGRDQETQYF. The DNA of the CDR3 is TGCAGCGTTGGCCGGGACCAAGAGACCCAGTACTTC.

This rearrangement joins TRBV2 to TRBJ1-4; 8 nucleotides match TRBD1. This CDR3 has 15 amino acids. Looked up from germline, CDR1 is SNHLY and CDR2 is FYNNEI. The ends lost 6 bases at V and 1 base at J; junction bases unmatched: 4. The CDR3 region is CASSADRGTNEKLFF. CDR3 nucleotide sequence: TGTGCCAGCAGCGCCGACAGGGGAACTAATGAAAAACTGTTTTTT.